The 18 T cell receptor beta chains reported below all come from one sample, sequenced in a study of graft-versus-host responses after intestinal transplantation. Sequencing used immunoSEQ multiplex PCR; TCRdb keeps in-frame clones, though not all of them. Here the sample spans about 96,000 clones, 92% being singletons. These receptors are not linked to any known antigen. The sample consisted of unstimulated CD4+ T cells sorted from spleen or lymph node cells, taken before intestinal transplant. The receptor set was obtained from a human donor who received an intestinal transplant.

This chain connects TRBV7-6 to TRBJ2-7, with D unclear. V gave up 3 bases and J gave up 2 bases, with 14 bases separating them. Germline loops: CDR1 SGHVS, CDR2 FNYEAQ. The CDR3 extends over 15 amino acids. The CDR3 spells CASSFRVTDTYEQYF. The CDR3, as DNA: TGTGCCAGCAGCTTCCGGGTTACAGATACCTACGAGCAGTACTTC. Based on the CDR3 plus reference TRBV7-6 and TRBJ2-7, the full variable domain is GAGVSQSPRYKVTKRGQDVALRCDPISGHVSLYWYRQALGQGPEFLTYFNYEAQQDKSGLPNDRFSAERPEGSISTLTIQRTEQRDSAMYRCASSFRVTDTYEQYFGPGTRLTVT.

The chain is built from TRBV7-6 and TRBJ2-3; 10 bases map to TRBD2. The CDR3 is 16 residues long. Germline V gives CDR1 SGHVS, CDR2 FNYEAQ. The V and J ends lost 4 bases and 5 bases, in that order; junction bases with no gene match: 9. The CDR3 DNA reads TGTGCCAGCAGCTCCCCTAGCGGGGGCGGAGGAGATACGCAGTATTTT. This encodes CASSSPSGGGGDTQYF.

The chain carries TRBV15 and TRBJ1-5; D possibly corresponds to TRBD1 (5 bases). Trimming shortened V by 0 bases and J by 9 bases, and 9 bases separated the two germline ends. This CDR3 has 13 amino acids. Germline V gene sequence: CDR1 LNHNV, CDR2 YYDKDF (reference sequence). CDR3 loop: CATSRDPGTPQHF. CDR3 nucleotide sequence: TGTGCCACCAGCAGAGATCCGGGGACGCCCCAGCATTTT.

This clone was detected only once. V and J are TRBV6-8 and TRBJ2-7; TRBD1 agrees at 7 bases. CDR3 length: 15 amino acids. The germline V gene has CDR1 MNHGY and CDR2 SAAAGT. V gave up 7 bases and J gave up 2 bases; unmatched junction bases: 11. The CDR3 DNA is TGTGCCAGCACCACCTTAAGGCAGGGGGCCTACGAGCAGTACTTC. This gives the protein CASTTLRQGAYEQYF.

J is TRBJ2-5 and V is TRBV5-1; D is ambiguous. The V gene lost 0 bases and the J gene lost 2 bases, with 8 bases spanning the gap. Germline lookup yields CDR1 SGHRS and CDR2 YFSETQ. The CDR3 contains 14 residues. The CDR3 sequence: CASSLGAVQETQYF. In nucleotides, the CDR3 is TGCGCCAGCAGCTTGGGGGCGGTTCAAGAGACCCAGTACTTC. Using reference TRBV5-1 and TRBJ2-5 for the parts outside the CDR3, the full variable domain is KAGVTQTPRYLIKTRGQQVTLSCSPISGHRSVSWYQQTPGQGLQFLFEYFSETQRNKGNFPGRFSGRQFSNSRSEMNVSTLELGDSALYLCASSLGAVQETQYFGPGTRLLVL.

The V and J genes are TRBV4-1 and TRBJ2-1; D tentatively reads TRBD1 or TRBD2 (5 bases each). The ends were cut back, 4 bases at V and 8 bases at J, with 15 bases in the middle. Germline CDR1 and CDR2: MGHRA and YSYEKL. CDR3 length equals 14 residues. The CDR3 is CASSRGTASDEQFF. As DNA, the CDR3 is TGCGCCAGCAGCCGGGGGACCGCTTCGGATGAGCAGTTCTTC.

The rearrangement joins TRBV7-6 to TRBJ2-1; D is unclear. Germline-derived CDR1 and CDR2 are SGHVS and FNYEAQ. Trimming shortened V by 1 base and J by 10 bases, and 14 bases separated the two germline ends. The CDR3 sequence is 14 residues long. Here the CDR3 DNA reads TGTGCCAGCAGCTTAGGTGCCCCCTTCGGGGAGCAGTTCTTC. It is translated as CASSLGAPFGEQFF. The full variable domain, completed using reference TRBV7-6 and TRBJ2-1, is GAGVSQSPRYKVTKRGQDVALRCDPISGHVSLYWYRQALGQGPEFLTYFNYEAQQDKSGLPNDRFSAERPEGSISTLTIQRTEQRDSAMYRCASSLGAPFGEQFFGPGTRLTVL.

J is TRBJ2-7 and V is TRBV6-5; 10 bases map to TRBD1. Germline assignment: CDR1 MNHEY and CDR2 SVGAGI. The CDR3 length is 13 residues. Unmatched junction bases numbered 9, after V lost 11 bases and J lost 5 bases. CDR3 residues: CACQGDRGNEQYF. In DNA form, the CDR3 reads TGTGCCTGCCAGGGGGACAGGGGCAACGAGCAGTACTTC.

The rearrangement uses TRBV19 and TRBJ2-7; possibly TRBD1 for D (6 bases). The germline gives CDR1 LNHDA, CDR2 SQIVND (reference sequence). V shed 1 base and J shed 2 bases, with 9 bases lying between them. The CDR3 loop spans 14 amino acids. The CDR3 sequence: CASSIAPGAYEQYF. The CDR3 coding sequence is TGTGCCAGTAGTATAGCCCCAGGGGCCTACGAGCAGTACTTC.

The rearrangement joins TRBV5-1 to TRBJ2-5, with 10 bases aligning to TRBD2. This CDR3 spans 16 amino acids. V was clipped by 4 bases and J by 1 base; unmatched bases: 7. CDR1 is SGHRS and CDR2 is YFSETQ in the germline V gene. The CDR3 sequence is CASSPGTSEFQETQYF. CDR3 sequence (DNA): TGCGCCAGCAGCCCCGGGACTAGCGAGTTCCAAGAGACCCAGTACTTC.

The chain is built from TRBV6-5 and TRBJ2-1; D uncertain. Trimming stripped 4 bases from V and 12 bases from J, with 13 bases between. Germline V gene sequence: CDR1 MNHEY, CDR2 SVGAGI. The CDR3 has 12 amino acids. The CDR3 region is CASSSGWWGQFF. The CDR3 DNA reads as TGTGCCAGCAGTTCCGGGTGGTGGGGGCAGTTCTTC.

This chain connects TRBV15 to TRBJ2-7; possible D gene TRBD2, 5 bases. Germline CDR1 is LNHNV and CDR2 is YYDKDF (reference sequence). V was shortened by 0 bases and J by 6 bases, with 15 bases between the two germline ends. This CDR3 region has 15 residues. CDR3 in amino acids: CATSRDSGVRAEQYF. The CDR3 DNA sequence: TGTGCCACCAGCAGAGACTCCGGGGTTCGGGCCGAGCAGTACTTC.

V and J are TRBV15 and TRBJ2-1; 14 bases are a match to TRBD2. CDR1 and CDR2 (germline): LNHNV, YYDKDF (reference sequence). The CDR3 totals 18 residues. The V gene end was trimmed by 1 base and the J gene end by 6 bases; junction bases not matched to a gene: 8. The CDR3 sequence is CATSRGGLAGVVGNEQFF. In DNA form, the CDR3 reads TGTGCCACCAGCAGAGGGGGACTAGCGGGAGTCGTCGGCAATGAGCAGTTCTTC.

V and J are TRBV9 and TRBJ1-1; D call uncertain. Germline V gene data show CDR1 as SGDLS and CDR2 as YYNGEE. V lost 0 bases, J lost 1 base, and 7 bases lay in between. This CDR3 contains 14 residues. The CDR3, as DNA: TGTGCCAGCAGCGTAGGCCAGACGAACACTGAAGCTTTCTTT. As protein: CASSVGQTNTEAFF.

This chain uses TRBV6-6 with TRBJ2-7; maybe TRBD1 (6 bases). Per the germline V gene, CDR1 is MNHNY and CDR2 is SVGAGI (reference sequence). The CDR3 loop spans 12 amino acids. Trimming pared 6 bases from V and 3 bases from J, leaving 9 bases between. Here the CDR3 reads CASSLQGYEQYF. The CDR3, as DNA: TGTGCCAGCAGCCTACAGGGCTACGAGCAGTACTTC.

The V call is TRBV5-4, the J call TRBJ2-3, with a tentative D call TRBD2 (6 bases). Germline V gene data show CDR1 as SGHNT and CDR2 as YYREEE (reference sequence). The CDR3 loop spans 15 amino acids. V lost 0 bases and J 1 base, leaving 9 bases between the germline ends. The CDR3 is CASSLVRGGTDTQYF. CDR3 nucleotides: TGTGCCAGCAGCTTGGTGCGGGGCGGCACAGATACGCAGTATTTT.

The CDR3 protein is CASTSGFPATNEKLFF. The CDR3 DNA reads TGTGCCAGCACCTCAGGGTTCCCAGCAACTAATGAAAAACTGTTTTTT. The chain is built from TRBV27 and TRBJ1-4, with D maybe TRBD1 (5 bases). The V end lost 7 bases, the J end lost 0 bases, and 15 bases lay between the germline ends. Per germline, CDR1 MNHEY and CDR2 SMNVEV (reference sequence). This CDR3 has 16 amino acids.

This chain connects TRBV25-1 to TRBJ1-2, with D perhaps TRBD1 (5 bases). Per the germline V gene, CDR1 is MGHDK and CDR2 is SYGVNS. V shed 6 bases and J shed 1 base, with 15 bases lying between them. The CDR3 loop spans 15 amino acids. CDR3 in DNA: TGTGCCAGCAGGCCAGGGATAAACCGTAACTATGGCTACACCTTC. Translation: CASRPGINRNYGYTF.